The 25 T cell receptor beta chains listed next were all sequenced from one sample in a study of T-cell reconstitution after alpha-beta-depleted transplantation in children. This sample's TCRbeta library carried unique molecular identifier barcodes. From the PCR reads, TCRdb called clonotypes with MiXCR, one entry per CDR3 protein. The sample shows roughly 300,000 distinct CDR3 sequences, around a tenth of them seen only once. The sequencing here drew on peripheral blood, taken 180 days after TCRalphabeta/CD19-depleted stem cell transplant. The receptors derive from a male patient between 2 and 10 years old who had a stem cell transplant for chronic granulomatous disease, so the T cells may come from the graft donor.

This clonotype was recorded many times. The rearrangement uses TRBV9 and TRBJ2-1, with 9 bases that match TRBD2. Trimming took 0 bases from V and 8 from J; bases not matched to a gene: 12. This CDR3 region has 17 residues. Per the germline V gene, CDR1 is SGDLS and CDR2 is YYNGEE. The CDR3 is CASSVGTLAGPSDEQFF. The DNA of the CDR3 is TGTGCCAGCAGCGTAGGGACCCTAGCGGGGCCCTCTGATGAGCAGTTCTTC.

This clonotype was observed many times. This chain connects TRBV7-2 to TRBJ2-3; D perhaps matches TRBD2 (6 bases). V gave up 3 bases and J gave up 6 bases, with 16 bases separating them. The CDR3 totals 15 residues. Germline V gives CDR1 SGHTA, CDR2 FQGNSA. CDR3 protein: CASSFSLGGADTQYF. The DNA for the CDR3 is TGTGCCAGCAGCTTTAGCCTAGGAGGGGCGGATACGCAGTATTTT.

Here the CDR3 reads CASSRLAGELFF. The CDR3 DNA follows: TGTGCCAGCAGCCGACTAGCGGGAGAGCTGTTTTTT. This chain uses TRBV28 with TRBJ2-2; 11 positions agree with TRBD2. The CDR3 runs to 12 residues. V shed 6 bases and J 11 bases; nucleotides not matched to a gene: 2. The V gene's germline CDR1 is MDHEN and CDR2 SYDVKM.

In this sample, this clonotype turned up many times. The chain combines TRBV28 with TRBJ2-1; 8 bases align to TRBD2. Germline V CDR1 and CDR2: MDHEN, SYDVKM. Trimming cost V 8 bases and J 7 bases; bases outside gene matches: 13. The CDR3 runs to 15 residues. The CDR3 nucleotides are TGTGCCAGCCTGGCCGGGACTAGTAGCCGGAATGAGCAGTTCTTC. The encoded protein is CASLAGTSSRNEQFF.

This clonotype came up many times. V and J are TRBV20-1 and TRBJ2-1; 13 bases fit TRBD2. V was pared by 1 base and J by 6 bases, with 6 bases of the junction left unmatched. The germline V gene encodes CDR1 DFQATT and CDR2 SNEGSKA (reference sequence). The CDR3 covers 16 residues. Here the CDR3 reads CSARVLGLAGVNEQFF. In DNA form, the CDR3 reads TGCAGTGCTAGAGTCCTCGGACTAGCGGGAGTCAATGAGCAGTTCTTC.

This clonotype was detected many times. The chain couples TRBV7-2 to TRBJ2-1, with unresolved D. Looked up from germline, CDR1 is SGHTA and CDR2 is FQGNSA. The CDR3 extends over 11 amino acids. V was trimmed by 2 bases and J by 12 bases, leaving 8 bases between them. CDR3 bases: TGTGCCAGCAGCTTATTCTCACCGCAGTTCTTC. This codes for CASSLFSPQFF.

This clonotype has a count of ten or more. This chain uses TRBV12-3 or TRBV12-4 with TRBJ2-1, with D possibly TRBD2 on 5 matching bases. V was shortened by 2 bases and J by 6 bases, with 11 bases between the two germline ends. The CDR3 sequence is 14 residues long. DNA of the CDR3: TGTGCCAGCAGTTTATCGGGGTATGGCAATGAGCAGTTCTTC. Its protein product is CASSLSGYGNEQFF.

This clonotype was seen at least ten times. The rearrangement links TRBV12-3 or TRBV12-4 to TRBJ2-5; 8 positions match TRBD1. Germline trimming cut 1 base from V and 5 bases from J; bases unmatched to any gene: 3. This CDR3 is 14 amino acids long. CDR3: CASSLGDRGETQYF. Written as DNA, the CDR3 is TGTGCCAGCAGTTTAGGAGACAGGGGCGAGACCCAGTACTTC.

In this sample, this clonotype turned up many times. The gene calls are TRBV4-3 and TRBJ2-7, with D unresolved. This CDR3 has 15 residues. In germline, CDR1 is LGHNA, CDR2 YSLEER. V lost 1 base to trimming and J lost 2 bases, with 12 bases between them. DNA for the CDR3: TGCGCCAGCAGCCAAGCCCGGGTCCAGACCTACGAGCAGTACTTC. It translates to CASSQARVQTYEQYF.

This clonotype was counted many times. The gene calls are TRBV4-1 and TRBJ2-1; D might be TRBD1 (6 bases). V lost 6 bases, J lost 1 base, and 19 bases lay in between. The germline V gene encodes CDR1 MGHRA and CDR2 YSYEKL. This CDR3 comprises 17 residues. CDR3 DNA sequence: TGCGCCAGCAGGCAGATTTTCAGGGGCGGGTCCTACAATGAGCAGTTCTTC. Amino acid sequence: CASRQIFRGGSYNEQFF.

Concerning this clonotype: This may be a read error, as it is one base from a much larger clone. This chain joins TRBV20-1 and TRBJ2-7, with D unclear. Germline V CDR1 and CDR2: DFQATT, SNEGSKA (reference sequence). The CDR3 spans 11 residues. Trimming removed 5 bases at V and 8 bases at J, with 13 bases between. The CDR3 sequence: CSALAGQQQYF. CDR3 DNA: TGCAGTGCTCTGGCTGGGCAGCAGCAGTACTTC.

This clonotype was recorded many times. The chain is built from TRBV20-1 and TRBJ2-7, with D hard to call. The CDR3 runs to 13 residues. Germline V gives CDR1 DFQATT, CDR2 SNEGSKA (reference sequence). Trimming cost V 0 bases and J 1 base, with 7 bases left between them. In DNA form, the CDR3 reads TGCAGTGCTAGAGATCAGGAGTCCTACGAGCAGTACTTC. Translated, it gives CSARDQESYEQYF.

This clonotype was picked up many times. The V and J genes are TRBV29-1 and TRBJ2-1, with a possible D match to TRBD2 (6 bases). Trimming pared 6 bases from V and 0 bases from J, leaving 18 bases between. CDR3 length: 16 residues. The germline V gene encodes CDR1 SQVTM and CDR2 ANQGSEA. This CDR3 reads CSVTNGGLISYNEQFF. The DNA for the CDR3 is TGCAGCGTCACGAACGGGGGTCTGATCTCCTACAATGAGCAGTTCTTC.

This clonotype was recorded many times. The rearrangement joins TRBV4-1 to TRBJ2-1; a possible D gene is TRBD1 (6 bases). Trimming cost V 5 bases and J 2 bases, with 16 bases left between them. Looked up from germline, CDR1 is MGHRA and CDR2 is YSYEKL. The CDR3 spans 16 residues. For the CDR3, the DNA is TGCGCCAGCAGCGATAAACAGGGTCCCCCCTACAATGAGCAGTTCTTC. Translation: CASSDKQGPPYNEQFF.

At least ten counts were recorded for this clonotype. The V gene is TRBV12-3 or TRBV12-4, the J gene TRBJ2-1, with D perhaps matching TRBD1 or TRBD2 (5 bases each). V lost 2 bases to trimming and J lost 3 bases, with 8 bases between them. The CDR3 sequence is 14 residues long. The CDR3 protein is CASSLRDLYNEQFF. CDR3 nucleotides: TGTGCCAGCAGTTTAAGGGACCTCTACAATGAGCAGTTCTTC.

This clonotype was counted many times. The CDR3 spells CASSLPRATGGLNTEAFF. The DNA of the CDR3 is TGTGCCAGCAGTTTGCCGCGAGCGACAGGGGGCTTGAACACTGAAGCTTTCTTT. The V and J genes are TRBV28 and TRBJ1-1, with 10 bases lining up with TRBD1. This CDR3 is 18 amino acids long. From germline, CDR1 is MDHEN and CDR2 SYDVKM. J lost 0 bases, V lost 3 bases, and 10 bases had no gene match.

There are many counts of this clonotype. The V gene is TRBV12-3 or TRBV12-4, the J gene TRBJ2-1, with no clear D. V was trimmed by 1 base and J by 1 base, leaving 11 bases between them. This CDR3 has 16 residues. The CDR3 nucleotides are TGTGCCAGCAGTTTAGGAGCGCCGATTTCCTACAATGAGCAGTTCTTC. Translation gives CASSLGAPISYNEQFF.

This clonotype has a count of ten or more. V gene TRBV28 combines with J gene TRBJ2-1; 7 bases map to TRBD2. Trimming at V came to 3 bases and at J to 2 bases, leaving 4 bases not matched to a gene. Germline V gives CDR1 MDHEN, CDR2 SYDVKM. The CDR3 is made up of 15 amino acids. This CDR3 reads CASSFAAGAYNEQFF. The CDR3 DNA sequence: TGTGCCAGCAGTTTTGCCGCGGGAGCCTACAATGAGCAGTTCTTC.

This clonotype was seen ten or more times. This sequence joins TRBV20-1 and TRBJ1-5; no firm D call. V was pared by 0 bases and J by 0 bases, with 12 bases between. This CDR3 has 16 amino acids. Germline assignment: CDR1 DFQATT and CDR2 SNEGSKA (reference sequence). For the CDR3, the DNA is TGCAGTGCTAGAGATCGACTTATGGGTAGCAATCAGCCCCAGCATTTT. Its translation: CSARDRLMGSNQPQHF.

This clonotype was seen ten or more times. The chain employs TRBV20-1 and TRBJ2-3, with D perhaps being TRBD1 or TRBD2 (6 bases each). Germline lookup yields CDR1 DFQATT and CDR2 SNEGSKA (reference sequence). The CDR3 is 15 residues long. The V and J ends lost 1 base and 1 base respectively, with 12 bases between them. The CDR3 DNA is TGCAGTGCTAGAGTAGTGGGGGGCGGCACAGATACGCAGTATTTT. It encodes CSARVVGGGTDTQYF.

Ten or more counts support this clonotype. DNA of the CDR3: TGTGCCAGCAGCCTCGTTGGGGGGGGCCTAGGGGATACGCAGTATTTT. Translating it yields CASSLVGGGLGDTQYF. The chain joins TRBV7-2 to TRBJ2-3; a weak D match, TRBD2 (7 bases). The CDR3 has 16 residues. Per the germline V gene, CDR1 is SGHTA and CDR2 is FQGNSA. Trimming removed 5 bases at V and 6 bases at J, with 21 bases between.

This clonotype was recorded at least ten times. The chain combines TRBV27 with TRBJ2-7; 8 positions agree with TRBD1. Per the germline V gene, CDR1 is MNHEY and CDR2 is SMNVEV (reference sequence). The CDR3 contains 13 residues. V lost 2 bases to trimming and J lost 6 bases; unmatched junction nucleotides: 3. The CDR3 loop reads CASSLQGAREQYF. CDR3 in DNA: TGTGCCAGCAGTTTACAGGGGGCGCGCGAGCAGTACTTC.

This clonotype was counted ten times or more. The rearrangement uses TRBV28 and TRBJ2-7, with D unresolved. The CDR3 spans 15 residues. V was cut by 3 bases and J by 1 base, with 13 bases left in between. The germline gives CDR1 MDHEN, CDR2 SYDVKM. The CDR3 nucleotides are TGTGCCAGCAGTTTGGTGTTGGATGGTTCCTACGAGCAGTACTTC. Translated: CASSLVLDGSYEQYF.

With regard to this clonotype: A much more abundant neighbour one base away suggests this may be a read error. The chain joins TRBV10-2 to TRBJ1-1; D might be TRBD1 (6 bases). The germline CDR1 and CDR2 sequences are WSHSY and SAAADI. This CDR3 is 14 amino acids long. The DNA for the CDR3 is TGCGCCAGCGGGAGAGACAGGCTGAACACTGAAGTTTTCTTT. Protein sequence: CASGRDRLNTEVFF.

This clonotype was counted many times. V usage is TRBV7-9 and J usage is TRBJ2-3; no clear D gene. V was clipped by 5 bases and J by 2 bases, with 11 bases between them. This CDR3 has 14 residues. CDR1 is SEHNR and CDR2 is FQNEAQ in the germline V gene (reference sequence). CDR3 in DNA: TGTGCCAGCAGCCCTAACGTATACACAGATACGCAGTATTTT. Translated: CASSPNVYTDTQYF.